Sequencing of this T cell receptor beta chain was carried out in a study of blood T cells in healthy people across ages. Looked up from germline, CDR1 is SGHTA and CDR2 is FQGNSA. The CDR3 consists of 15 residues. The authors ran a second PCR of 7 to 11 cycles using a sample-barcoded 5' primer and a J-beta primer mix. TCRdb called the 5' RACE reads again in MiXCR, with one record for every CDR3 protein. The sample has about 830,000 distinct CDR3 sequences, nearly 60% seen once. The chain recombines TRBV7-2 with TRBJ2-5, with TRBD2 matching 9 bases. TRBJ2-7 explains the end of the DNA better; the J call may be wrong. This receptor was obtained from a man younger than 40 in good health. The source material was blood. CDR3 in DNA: TGTGCCAGCAGCAAAGGGGCGGGGGGGATCTACGAGCAGTACTTC. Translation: CASSKGAGGIYEQYF.